This T cell receptor beta chain came from a study of radiotherapy plus CTLA-4 blockade in lung cancer. Background on the study: Among all patients, more than 15% showed objective responses, while roughly 28% had disease control. Study outcomes and limitations: An expansion of tumor-derived TCR clones occurred in blood after radiotherapy plus ipilimumab. Interferon-beta, together with early blood T cell clone dynamics, reportedly best predicted response.

V gave up 3 bases and J gave up 4 bases, with 11 bases separating them. Germline lookup yields CDR1 SGHTA and CDR2 FQGNSA. This CDR3 has 14 amino acids. CTLA-4 blockade using ipilimumab, together with focal radiation, was received by patients with chemo-refractory metastatic non-small-cell lung cancer. This clone was detected only a few times. The antigen remains unidentified. Clones were read by immunoSEQ multiplex PCR, and TCRdb kept only the in-frame ones, dropping some. This sample has just under 60,000 clones, with under 75% found just once. The chain combines TRBV7-2 with TRBJ2-3, with D unresolved. Sequenced material: peripheral blood, taken from a patient treated with radiotherapy plus ipilimumab. The TCR originated in a human donor with non-small cell lung cancer whose response to radiotherapy plus ipilimumab could not be evaluated. The CDR3 protein is CASSLQSGADTQYF. The DNA for the CDR3 is TGTGCCAGCAGCTTGCAGAGTGGAGCAGATACGCAGTATTTT.